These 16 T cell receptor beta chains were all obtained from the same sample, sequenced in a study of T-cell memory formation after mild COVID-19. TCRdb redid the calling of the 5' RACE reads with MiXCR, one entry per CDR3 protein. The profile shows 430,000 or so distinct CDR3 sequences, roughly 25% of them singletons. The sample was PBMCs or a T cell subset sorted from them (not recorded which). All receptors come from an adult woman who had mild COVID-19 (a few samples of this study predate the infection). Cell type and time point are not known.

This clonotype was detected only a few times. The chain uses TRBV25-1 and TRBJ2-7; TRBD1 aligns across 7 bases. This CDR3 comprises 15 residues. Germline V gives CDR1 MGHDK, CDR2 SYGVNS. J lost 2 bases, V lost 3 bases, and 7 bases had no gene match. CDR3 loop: CASSEARGSPYEQYF. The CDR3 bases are TGTGCCAGCAGTGAGGCCAGGGGGAGTCCCTACGAGCAGTACTTC.

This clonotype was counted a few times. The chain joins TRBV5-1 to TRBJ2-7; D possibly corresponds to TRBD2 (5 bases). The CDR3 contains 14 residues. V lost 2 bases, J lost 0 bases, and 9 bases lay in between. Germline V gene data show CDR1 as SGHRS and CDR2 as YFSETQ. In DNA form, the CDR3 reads TGCGCCAGCAGCTTAAAAGGAGGCTCCTACGAGCAGTACTTC. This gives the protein CASSLKGGSYEQYF.

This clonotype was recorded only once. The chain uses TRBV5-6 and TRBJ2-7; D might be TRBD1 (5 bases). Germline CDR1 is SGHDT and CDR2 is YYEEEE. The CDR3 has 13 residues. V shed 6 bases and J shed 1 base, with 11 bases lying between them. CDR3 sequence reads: CASNGDSSYEQYF. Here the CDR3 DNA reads TGTGCCAGCAACGGCGACAGTTCCTACGAGCAGTACTTC.

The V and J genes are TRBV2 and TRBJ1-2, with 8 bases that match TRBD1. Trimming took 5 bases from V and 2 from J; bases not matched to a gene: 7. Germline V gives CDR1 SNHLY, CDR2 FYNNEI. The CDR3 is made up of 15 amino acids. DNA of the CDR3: TGTGCCAGCAGTCCAGGGACAGGACGAAACTATGGCTACACCTTC. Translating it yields CASSPGTGRNYGYTF.

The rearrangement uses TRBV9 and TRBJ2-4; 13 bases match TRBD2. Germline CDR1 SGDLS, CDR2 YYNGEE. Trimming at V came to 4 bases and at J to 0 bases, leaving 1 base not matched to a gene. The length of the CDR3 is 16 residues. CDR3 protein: CASSRTSGGAKNIQYF. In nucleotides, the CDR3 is TGTGCCAGCAGCCGGACTAGCGGGGGAGCCAAAAACATTCAGTACTTC.

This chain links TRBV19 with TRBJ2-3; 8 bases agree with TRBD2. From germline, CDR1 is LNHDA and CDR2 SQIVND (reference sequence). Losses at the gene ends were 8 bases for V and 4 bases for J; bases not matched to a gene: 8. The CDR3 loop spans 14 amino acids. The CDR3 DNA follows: TGTGCCAGTCAACCGCGGGGGGCAGCAGATACGCAGTATTTT. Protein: CASQPRGAADTQYF.

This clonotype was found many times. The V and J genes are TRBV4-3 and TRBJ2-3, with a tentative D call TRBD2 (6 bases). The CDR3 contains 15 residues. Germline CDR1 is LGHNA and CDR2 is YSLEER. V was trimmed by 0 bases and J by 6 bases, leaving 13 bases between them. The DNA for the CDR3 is TGCGCCAGCAGCCAAGAAAAGAGAGGAGGGGATACGCAGTATTTT. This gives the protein CASSQEKRGGDTQYF.

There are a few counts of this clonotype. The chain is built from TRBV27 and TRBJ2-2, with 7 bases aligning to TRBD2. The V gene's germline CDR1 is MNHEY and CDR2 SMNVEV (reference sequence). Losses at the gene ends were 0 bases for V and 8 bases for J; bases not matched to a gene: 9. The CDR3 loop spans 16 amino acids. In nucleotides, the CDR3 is TGTGCCAGCAGTTTATCTCCGGGGGGAATTGTAGGGGAGCTGTTTTTT. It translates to CASSLSPGGIVGELFF.

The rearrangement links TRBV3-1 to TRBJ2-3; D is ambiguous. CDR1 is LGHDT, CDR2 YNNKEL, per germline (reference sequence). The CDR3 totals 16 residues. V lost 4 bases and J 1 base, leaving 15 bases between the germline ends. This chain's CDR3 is CASSPRGRVGTDTQYF. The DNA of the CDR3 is TGTGCCAGCAGCCCCCGAGGTAGGGTTGGCACAGATACGCAGTATTTT.

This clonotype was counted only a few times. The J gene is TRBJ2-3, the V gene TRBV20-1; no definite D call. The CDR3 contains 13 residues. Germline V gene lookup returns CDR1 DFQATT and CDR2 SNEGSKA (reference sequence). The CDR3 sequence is CRAGTPITDTQYF. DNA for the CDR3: TGCAGGGCTGGTACTCCAATCACAGATACGCAGTATTTT.

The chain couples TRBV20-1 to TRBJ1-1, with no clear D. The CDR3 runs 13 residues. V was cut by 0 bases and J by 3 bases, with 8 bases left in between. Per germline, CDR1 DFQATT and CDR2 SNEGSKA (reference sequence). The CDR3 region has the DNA TGCAGTGCTAGAGAAGGCCGGGACACTGAAGCTTTCTTT. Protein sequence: CSAREGRDTEAFF.

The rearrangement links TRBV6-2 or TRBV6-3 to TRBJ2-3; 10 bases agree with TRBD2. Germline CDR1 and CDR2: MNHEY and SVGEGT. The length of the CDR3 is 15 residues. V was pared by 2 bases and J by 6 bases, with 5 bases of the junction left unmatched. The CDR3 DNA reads TGTGCCAGCAGTTACGCGGGACTAGCGACCGATACGCAGTATTTT. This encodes CASSYAGLATDTQYF.

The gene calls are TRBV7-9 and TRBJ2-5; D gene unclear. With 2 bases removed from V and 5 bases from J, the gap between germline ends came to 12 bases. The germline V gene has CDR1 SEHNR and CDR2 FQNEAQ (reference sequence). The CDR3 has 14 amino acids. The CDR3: CASSLLSSRETQYF. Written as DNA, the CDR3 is TGTGCCAGCAGCTTATTATCCAGCCGGGAGACCCAGTACTTC. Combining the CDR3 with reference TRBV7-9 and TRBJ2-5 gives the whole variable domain DTGVSQNPRHKITKRGQNVTFRCDPISEHNRLYWYRQTLGQGPEFLTYFQNEAQLEKSRLLSDRFSAERPKGSFSTLEIQRTEQGDSAMYLCASSLLSSRETQYFGPGTRLLVL.

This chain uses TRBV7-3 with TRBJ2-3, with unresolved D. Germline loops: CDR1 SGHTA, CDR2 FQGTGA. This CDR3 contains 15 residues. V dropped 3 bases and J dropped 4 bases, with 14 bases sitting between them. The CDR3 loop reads CASSFGPQIADTQYF. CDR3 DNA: TGTGCCAGCAGCTTCGGGCCTCAGATTGCAGATACGCAGTATTTT.

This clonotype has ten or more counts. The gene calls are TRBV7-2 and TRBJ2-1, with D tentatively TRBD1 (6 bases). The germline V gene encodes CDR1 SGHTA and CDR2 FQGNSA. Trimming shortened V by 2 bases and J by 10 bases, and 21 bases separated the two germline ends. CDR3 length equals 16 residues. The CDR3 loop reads CASSLSLGYRRGEQFF. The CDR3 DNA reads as TGTGCCAGCAGCTTAAGTCTGGGCTATCGTAGGGGGGAGCAGTTCTTC.

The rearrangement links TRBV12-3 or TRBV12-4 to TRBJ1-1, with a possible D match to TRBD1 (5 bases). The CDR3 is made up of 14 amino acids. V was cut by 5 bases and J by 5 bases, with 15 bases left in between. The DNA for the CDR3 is TGTGCCAGCAGTGCTGATTTGAAGGGGACTGAAGCTTTCTTT. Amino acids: CASSADLKGTEAFF.